This T cell receptor (beta chain) was captured by sequencing in a study of cytomegalovirus exposure and HLA in healthy donors. Study results and caveats: Fewer N-insertions (relative to the approximately 700-donor mean) were reportedly seen in an Asian-associated ancestry cluster in a later analysis. What a later analysis showed was that several of the most significant clusters appeared linked to common viral pathogens.

Germline V CDR1 and CDR2: DFQATT, SNEGSKA (reference sequence). The CDR3 totals 11 residues. The J segment lost 10 bases and the V segment lost 6 bases, leaving 8 bases of the junction unmatched. A note on this clone: No antigen is known for it.

Amplification used 60 Vbeta primers and 13 Jbeta primers. Data came from immunoSEQ multiplex PCR; TCRdb stores just in-frame clones and leaves some out. The table includes 35,000 to 50,000 clones, 68% detected once. This sequence originates from a man aged 35 to 55 in good health and CMV-seronegative. Sample: PBMCs. V usage is TRBV20-1 and J usage is TRBJ1-2; 7 bases fit TRBD1. The CDR3 is CSATTGLDYTF. The CDR3 DNA reads TGCAGTGCGACGACAGGGCTGGACTACACCTTC.